The 17 T cell receptor beta chains presented below share a single source sample, sequenced in a study of T cell responses to AZD1222 COVID-19 vaccine. Using immunoSEQ multiplex PCR, the repertoire was profiled, and TCRdb retains in-frame clones only, with some absent. The sample includes over 110,000 clones, roughly 92% of them seen just once. Here the sequenced sample was peripheral blood, taken 28 days after the second AZD1222 dose. The receptors derive from an adult who received the AZD1222 COVID-19 vaccine.

In this sample, this clone turned up once. The V gene is TRBV15, the J gene TRBJ2-7; the D is unclear. The CDR3 loop spans 14 amino acids. The V and J ends lost 1 base and 6 bases respectively, with 13 bases between them. Per germline, CDR1 LNHNV and CDR2 YYDKDF (reference sequence). The CDR3 is CATSRADTPGEQYV. CDR3 nucleotides: TGTGCCACCAGCAGAGCAGACACACCGGGCGAGCAGTACGTC.

The CDR3 region is CASSLPTQVGYEQYF. DNA for the CDR3: TGTGCCAGCAGTCTACCCACTCAGGTGGGCTACGAGCAGTACTTC. This chain joins TRBV28 and TRBJ2-7; unclear D gene. Germline V CDR1 and CDR2: MDHEN, SYDVKM. Trimming cost V 5 bases and J 3 bases, with 17 bases left between them. The CDR3 has 15 amino acids.

The chain joins TRBV3-1 (or the pseudogene TRBV3-2) to TRBJ2-7, with 7 nucleotides matching TRBD2. V was clipped by 2 bases and J by 12 bases; unmatched bases: 7. This CDR3 comprises 12 residues. From germline, CDR1 is LGHDT and CDR2 YNNKEL (reference sequence). CDR3 DNA sequence: TGTGCCAGCAGCCAAAACCAGCGGGACCTGTACTTC. It yields the protein CASSQNQRDLYF.

The chain is built from TRBV30 and TRBJ1-2; D is perhaps TRBD1 (6 bases). CDR1 is GTSNPN, CDR2 SVGIG, per germline (reference sequence). CDR3 length: 14 amino acids. V lost 5 bases, J lost 4 bases, and 17 bases lay in between. This CDR3 is CAWAPGHLAYGYTF. CDR3 nucleotide sequence: TGTGCCTGGGCCCCGGGACACTTGGCCTATGGCTACACCTTC.

V gene TRBV5-5 combines with J gene TRBJ1-5, with D perhaps matching TRBD1 (6 bases). Looked up from germline, CDR1 is SGHKS and CDR2 is YYEKEE (reference sequence). Trimming left V 2 bases short and J 2 bases short, with 8 bases between. The CDR3 totals 14 residues. Written as DNA, the CDR3 is TGTGCCAGCAGCTTATCAGGGGGCAATCAGCCCCAGCATTTT. Translating it yields CASSLSGGNQPQHF. The variable domain in full, with the rest retrieved from reference TRBV5-5 and TRBJ1-5, is DAGVTQSPTHLIKTRGQQVTLRCSPISGHKSVSWYQQVLGQGPQFIFQYYEKEERGRGNFPDRFSARQFPNYSSELNVNALLLGDSALYLCASSLSGGNQPQHFGDGTRLSIL.

V and J are TRBV6-6 and TRBJ1-3; D gene unclear. Looked up from germline, CDR1 is MNHNY and CDR2 is SVGAGI (reference sequence). This CDR3 is built from 16 residues. V was trimmed by 0 bases and J by 0 bases, leaving 9 bases between them. The CDR3 reads CASSYSIGPSGNTIYF. The CDR3 DNA follows: TGTGCCAGCAGTTACTCGATAGGCCCCTCTGGAAACACCATATATTTT.

This rearrangement joins TRBV7-9 to TRBJ2-2, with D perhaps TRBD1 (6 bases). V gave up 5 bases and J gave up 3 bases, with 10 bases separating them. The CDR3 runs to 14 residues. Germline CDR1 reads SEHNR; CDR2 reads FQNEAQ (reference sequence). In DNA, the CDR3 is TGTGCCAGCAGCACGAACAGGGACACCGGGGAGCTGTTTTTT. Translation gives CASSTNRDTGELFF.

This clone has a single count. The chain couples TRBV28 to TRBJ1-2, with TRBD1 identical over 8 bases. Germline loops: CDR1 MDHEN, CDR2 SYDVKM. V was pared by 2 bases and J by 4 bases, with 6 bases of the junction left unmatched. The CDR3 contains 15 residues. The CDR3 sequence: CASSLSPGQGYGYTF. The CDR3 DNA is TGTGCCAGCAGTTTAAGCCCCGGACAGGGCTATGGCTACACCTTC.

The V gene is TRBV4-1, the J gene TRBJ1-1; 8 bases are a match to TRBD1. This CDR3 has 13 amino acids. CDR1 is MGHRA and CDR2 is YSYEKL in the germline V gene. After removal of 4 bases from V and 5 bases from J, the junction contained 3 bases not matched to a gene. The CDR3, as DNA: TGCGCCAGCAGCCCAGGGGGCTGGACTGAAGCTTTCTTT. This encodes CASSPGGWTEAFF.

The chain recombines TRBV20-1 with TRBJ2-3; TRBD1 or TRBD2 may be the D gene (5 bases each). V was cut by 3 bases and J by 1 base, with 14 bases left in between. This CDR3 is 15 amino acids long. Germline CDR1 reads DFQATT; CDR2 reads SNEGSKA (reference sequence). The CDR3 DNA sequence: TGCAGTGCTAGTTGGACGAGAGGGGGCACAGATACGCAGTATTTT. Translated, it gives CSASWTRGGTDTQYF.

This chain joins TRBV11-3 and TRBJ2-1; D unresolved. V lost 0 bases and J lost 6, with 6 bases in between. The CDR3 runs 13 residues. Germline lookup yields CDR1 SGHNT and CDR2 YENEEA. CDR3 sequence (DNA): TGTGCCAGCAGCTTAGATCTGGGCAATGAGCAGTTCTTC. Its translation is CASSLDLGNEQFF.

The chain is built from TRBV6-6 and TRBJ1-5; 9 nucleotides match TRBD1. CDR1 MNHNY and CDR2 SVGAGI come from the germline V gene (reference sequence). CDR3 length: 13 amino acids. V gave up 6 bases and J gave up 6 bases; unmatched junction bases: 3. The CDR3 bases are TGTGCCAGCAGACAGGGGGCGAGTCAGCCCCAGCATTTT. It codes for CASRQGASQPQHF.

Only a few counts were recorded for this clone. This chain joins TRBV9 and TRBJ1-3; D is unclear. Germline V CDR1 and CDR2: SGDLS, YYNGEE. This CDR3 spans 13 amino acids. V dropped 4 bases and J dropped 4 bases, with 9 bases sitting between them. DNA of the CDR3: TGTGCCAGCAGCTCGTCGCTAGGAAACACCATATATTTT. This codes for CASSSSLGNTIYF.

The sample holds one count of this clone. The V and J genes are TRBV18 and TRBJ2-1; 11 bases agree with TRBD2. Germline V gene sequence: CDR1 KGHSH, CDR2 LQKENI. This CDR3 is 15 amino acids long. J was trimmed by 11 bases and V by 2 bases; bases with no gene match: 8. The CDR3 here is CASSPVGASGRKQFF. The CDR3 nucleotides are TGTGCCAGCTCACCAGTGGGGGCTAGCGGGAGGAAGCAGTTCTTC.

This chain connects TRBV7-2 to TRBJ2-2; TRBD1 agrees at 10 bases. The trim removed 4 bases at V and 6 bases at J, leaving 2 bases unmatched. CDR1 is SGHTA and CDR2 is FQGNSA in the germline V gene. The CDR3 spans 14 residues. CDR3 coding DNA: TGTGCCAGCAGCTGGGACAGGGGCTCCGGGGAGCTGTTTTTT. This sequence encodes CASSWDRGSGELFF.

V usage is TRBV5-8 and J usage is TRBJ1-2; tentative D call: TRBD1 (6 bases). Per the germline V gene, CDR1 is SGHTS and CDR2 is YDEGEE. Trimming removed 0 bases at V and 7 bases at J, with 10 bases between. This CDR3 comprises 13 residues. The CDR3: CASSLVGQLGYTF. The CDR3 DNA follows: TGTGCCAGCAGCTTGGTTGGACAGCTTGGCTACACCTTC.

The rearrangement joins TRBV10-3 to TRBJ2-5, with D perhaps matching TRBD2 (6 bases). V lost 2 bases, J lost 5 bases, and 12 bases lay in between. This CDR3 spans 14 amino acids. CDR1 ENHRY and CDR2 SYGVKD come from the germline V gene. The CDR3 loop is CAISEISGGETQYF. The CDR3 nucleotides read TGTGCCATCAGTGAGATTAGCGGTGGTGAGACCCAGTACTTC.